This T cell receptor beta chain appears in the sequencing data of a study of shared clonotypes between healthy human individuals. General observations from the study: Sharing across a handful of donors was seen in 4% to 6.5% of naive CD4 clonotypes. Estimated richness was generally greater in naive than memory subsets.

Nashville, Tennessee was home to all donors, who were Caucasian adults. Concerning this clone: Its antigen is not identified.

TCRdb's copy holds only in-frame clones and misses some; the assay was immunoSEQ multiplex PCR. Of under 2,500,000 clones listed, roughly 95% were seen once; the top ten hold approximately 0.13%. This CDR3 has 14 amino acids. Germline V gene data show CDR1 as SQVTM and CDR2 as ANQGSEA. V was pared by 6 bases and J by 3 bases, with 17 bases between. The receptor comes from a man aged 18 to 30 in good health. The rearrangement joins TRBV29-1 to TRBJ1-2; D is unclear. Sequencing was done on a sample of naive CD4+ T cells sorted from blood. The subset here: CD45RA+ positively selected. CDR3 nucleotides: TGCAGCGTCCCCCCTGGACCTGGCCACTATGGCTACACCTTC. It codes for CSVPPGPGHYGYTF.